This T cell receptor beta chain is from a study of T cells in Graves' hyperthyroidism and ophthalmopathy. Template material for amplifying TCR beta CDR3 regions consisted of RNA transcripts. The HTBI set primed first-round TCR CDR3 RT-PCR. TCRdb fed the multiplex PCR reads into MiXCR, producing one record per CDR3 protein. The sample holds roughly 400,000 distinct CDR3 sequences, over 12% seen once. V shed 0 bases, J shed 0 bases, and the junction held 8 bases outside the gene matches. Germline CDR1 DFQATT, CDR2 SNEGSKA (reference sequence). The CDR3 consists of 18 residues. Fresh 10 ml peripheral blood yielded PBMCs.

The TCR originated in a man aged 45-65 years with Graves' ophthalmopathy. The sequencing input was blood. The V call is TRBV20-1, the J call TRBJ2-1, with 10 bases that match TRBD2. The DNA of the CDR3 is TGCAGTGCTAGAGATGCAAGCGGGAGGGCCTCCTCCTACAATGAGCAGTTCTTC. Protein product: CSARDASGRASSYNEQFF.